Listed here are 19 T cell receptor beta chains from one sample, sequenced in a study of T cell repertoires in urothelial bladder cancer. The assay was immunoSEQ multiplex PCR, and TCRdb's table has in-frame clones only and misses some. The sample shows about 13,000 clones, around 64% of them seen only once. Source material: tumor-infiltrating cells from bladder cancer. These receptors all come from a human donor with urothelial carcinoma.

This clone has just a few counts. The rearrangement joins TRBV7-6 to TRBJ2-3; D not certain. The CDR3 is 13 residues long. CDR1 is SGHVS, CDR2 FNYEAQ, per germline. V was pared by 3 bases and J by 2 bases, with 6 bases between. CDR3 residues: CASSFELTDTQYF. CDR3 nucleotide sequence: TGTGCCAGCAGCTTTGAACTCACAGATACGCAGTATTTT.

This chain uses TRBV5-5 with TRBJ1-5; TRBD1 aligns across 7 bases. The CDR3 extends over 18 amino acids. From germline, CDR1 is SGHKS and CDR2 YYEKEE (reference sequence). V shed 1 base, J shed 0 bases, and the junction held 10 bases outside the gene matches. CDR3 region: CASSLRDSRGGSNQPQHF. The CDR3 nucleotides are TGTGCCAGCAGCTTGAGGGACAGCCGGGGGGGTAGCAATCAGCCCCAGCATTTT.

This clone was seen only once. The V gene is TRBV6-1, the J gene TRBJ2-3, with 9 positions matching TRBD2. V was pared by 7 bases and J by 3 bases, with 5 bases of the junction left unmatched. Germline values: CDR1 MNHNS, CDR2 SASEGT. The CDR3 spans 14 residues. CDR3 region: CASKGGGATDTQYF. In DNA, the CDR3 is TGTGCCAGCAAGGGCGGGGGGGCGACAGATACGCAGTATTTT.

The V call is TRBV6-6, the J call TRBJ2-2; D may be TRBD2 (5 bases). Germline loops: CDR1 MNHNY, CDR2 SVGAGI (reference sequence). This CDR3 is 15 amino acids long. V was trimmed by 4 bases and J by 1 base, leaving 10 bases between them. CDR3 amino acids: CASSSRTVNTGELFF. The CDR3 DNA follows: TGTGCCAGCAGTTCCCGGACTGTGAACACCGGGGAGCTGTTTTTT.

The rearrangement uses TRBV18 and TRBJ2-2; a weak D match, TRBD2 (5 bases). The CDR3 contains 15 residues. CDR1 is KGHSH and CDR2 is LQKENI in the germline V gene. Trimming left V 2 bases short and J 5 bases short, with 12 bases between. The CDR3 coding sequence is TGTGCCAGCTCACCAAATTTAGGAGGAACCGGGGAGCTGTTTTTT. Encoded protein: CASSPNLGGTGELFF.

The CDR3 region is CASSLERLGVDTQYF. CDR3 DNA: TGTGCCAGCAGCTTAGAACGACTAGGGGTAGATACGCAGTATTTT. The chain couples TRBV11-2 to TRBJ2-3; TRBD2 is a possible D gene (6 bases). CDR1 is SGHAT, CDR2 FQNNGV, per germline. This CDR3 spans 15 amino acids. V lost 0 bases and J lost 5, with 12 bases in between.

The rearrangement joins TRBV4-2 to TRBJ1-6, with 7 bases matching TRBD1. Per germline, CDR1 LGHNA and CDR2 YNFKEQ. The CDR3 has 16 amino acids. V lost 4 bases and J lost 8; bases outside the gene matches: 11. CDR3 protein: CASSPRPGGYDSPLHF. CDR3 sequence (DNA): TGTGCCAGCAGCCCACGACCAGGGGGATACGATTCACCCCTCCACTTT.

CDR3: CASSPQGSLYGYTF. The CDR3 DNA sequence: TGTGCCAGCAGCCCACAGGGGTCCCTCTATGGCTACACCTTC. The chain joins TRBV14 to TRBJ1-2, with 7 bases fitting TRBD1. Germline assignment: CDR1 SGHDN and CDR2 FVKESK. The CDR3 contains 14 residues. The V gene end was trimmed by 4 bases and the J gene end by 4 bases; junction bases not matched to a gene: 6. The full variable domain, with the rest looked up from reference TRBV14 and TRBJ1-2, is EAGVTQFPSHSVIEKGQTVTLRCDPISGHDNLYWYRRVMGKEIKFLLHFVKESKQDESGMPNNRFLAERTGGTYSTLKVQPAELEDSGVYFCASSPQGSLYGYTFGSGTRLTVV.

V and J are TRBV7-2 and TRBJ1-1; D ambiguous. This CDR3 contains 13 residues. Germline CDR1 is SGHTA and CDR2 is FQGNSA. Trimming cost V 3 bases and J 4 bases, with 9 bases left between them. The chain's CDR3 is CASSFGVSTEAFF. In DNA, the CDR3 is TGTGCCAGCAGCTTCGGTGTTAGCACTGAAGCTTTCTTT.

The chain employs TRBV11-3 and TRBJ2-3; possibly TRBD2 for D (6 bases). Germline V gene sequence: CDR1 SGHNT, CDR2 YENEEA. V dropped 5 bases and J dropped 0 bases, with 9 bases sitting between them. The CDR3 length is 14 residues. Here the CDR3 reads CASSPGTSTDTQYF. CDR3 nucleotides: TGTGCCAGCAGCCCCGGGACTAGCACAGATACGCAGTATTTT.

The chain links TRBV2 to TRBJ1-5; unclear D gene. The CDR3 spans 14 residues. Trimming cost V 8 bases and J 3 bases, with 14 bases left between them. CDR1 is SNHLY and CDR2 is FYNNEI in the germline V gene. The DNA of the CDR3 is TGTGCCAGCCGGCGAGGGAACTCCAATCAGCCCCAGCATTTT. This sequence encodes CASRRGNSNQPQHF.

This clone was seen more than once but under ten times. The V and J genes are TRBV30 and TRBJ1-4, with TRBD1 identical over 7 bases. V was pared by 6 bases and J by 2 bases, with 6 bases of the junction left unmatched. The CDR3 is made up of 14 amino acids. In germline, CDR1 is GTSNPN, CDR2 SVGIG (reference sequence). The CDR3 bases are TGTGCCTGCCCCGGGGGACAGACTAATGAAAAACTGTTTTTT. Translation gives CACPGGQTNEKLFF.

The chain is built from TRBV13 and TRBJ2-7, with 7 bases identical to TRBD2. There are 14 residues in the CDR3. V lost 5 bases, J lost 1 base, and 5 bases stayed unmatched. The germline gives CDR1 PRHDT, CDR2 FYEKMQ (reference sequence). CDR3 DNA sequence: TGTGCCAGCAGCCCTGGGGAGGGGTCCTACGAGCAGTACTTC. Protein sequence: CASSPGEGSYEQYF.

J is TRBJ2-7 and V is TRBV30; D may be TRBD1 (6 bases). The CDR3 is 13 residues long. Trimming took off 0 bases at V and 3 bases at J, with 9 bases between the two ends. Germline V gene data show CDR1 as GTSNPN and CDR2 as SVGIG (reference sequence). The CDR3 DNA is TGTGCCTGGAGTGTTAGGACAGACTACGAGCAGTACTTC. It encodes CAWSVRTDYEQYF.

The sample holds one count of this clone. The chain uses TRBV4-2 and TRBJ1-4; weak D call: TRBD1 (6 bases). Germline V gene data show CDR1 as LGHNA and CDR2 as YNFKEQ. The CDR3 runs to 15 residues. V lost 4 bases to trimming and J lost 7 bases, with 16 bases between them. The CDR3 is CASSPGAPGGEKLFF. Here the CDR3 DNA reads TGTGCCAGCAGCCCAGGGGCCCCCGGAGGTGAAAAACTGTTTTTT.

This chain joins TRBV19 and TRBJ2-5; TRBD1 might be the D (7 bases). The V end lost 5 bases, the J end lost 1 base, and 20 bases lay between the germline ends. Germline loops: CDR1 LNHDA, CDR2 SQIVND (reference sequence). The CDR3 length is 17 residues. The CDR3 DNA reads TGTGCCAGTAGTCCTCCCAGGGGGGCCGGGGGCCAAGAGACCCAGTACTTC. Translated, it gives CASSPPRGAGGQETQYF.

V is TRBV19 and J is TRBJ2-2; no clear D. This CDR3 is 12 amino acids long. V was cut by 5 bases and J by 7 bases, with 8 bases left in between. CDR1 and CDR2 (germline): LNHDA, SQIVND (reference sequence). The CDR3 DNA sequence: TGTGCCAGTAGTCAAAGGATCGGGGAGCTGTTTTTT. This translates into CASSQRIGELFF.

The chain has TRBV5-1 and TRBJ1-1; no definite D call. The CDR3 spans 14 residues. The V gene lost 5 bases and the J gene lost 10 bases, with 21 bases spanning the gap. Per the germline V gene, CDR1 is SGHRS and CDR2 is YFSETQ. The CDR3 is CASSPPRGLRGAFF. CDR3 DNA sequence: TGCGCCAGCAGTCCTCCCAGAGGCCTCCGGGGAGCTTTCTTT.

The chain couples TRBV7-2 to TRBJ1-2, with D perhaps TRBD1 (5 bases). This CDR3 is 17 amino acids long. Trimming left V 1 base short and J 0 bases short, with 15 bases between. The germline gives CDR1 SGHTA, CDR2 FQGNSA. CDR3 in amino acids: CASSLVLRGRTNYGYTF. The CDR3 DNA reads as TGTGCCAGCAGCTTAGTCCTGCGGGGACGGACTAACTATGGCTACACCTTC. Looking up the rest from reference TRBV7-2 and TRBJ1-2 gives the full variable domain: GAGVSQSPSNKVTEKGKDVELRCDPISGHTALYWYRQSLGQGLEFLIYFQGNSAPDKSGLPSDRFSAERTGGSVSTLTIQRTQQEDSAVYLCASSLVLRGRTNYGYTFGSGTRLTVV.